This T cell receptor beta chain was obtained from a study of T cells after yellow fever vaccination. Study results and caveats: The bulk population could contribute abundant contaminating clonotypes to FACS-sorted repertoires.

With respect to this clonotype: The antigen remains unidentified.

This CDR3 region has 15 residues. The germline CDR1 and CDR2 sequences are MNHEY and SMNVEV (reference sequence). The junction had 10 bases not matched to a gene; V was cut back by 4 bases and J by 5 bases. A single record per CDR3 protein comes from TCRdb applying MiXCR to the 5' RACE reads. The data contain approximately 170,000 distinct CDR3 sequences, approximately 10% of them singletons. This chain uses TRBV27 with TRBJ2-7; 8 positions match TRBD2. This TCR was recovered from a man between 18 and 29 years old who received the YFV17D yellow fever vaccine. The sample here was CD8+ T cells sorted from PBMCs, taken 15 days after the yellow fever booster vaccination. CDR3 sequence reads: CASSSTSGGGNEQYF. The CDR3 region has the DNA TGTGCCAGCAGTTCTACTAGCGGAGGTGGAAACGAGCAGTACTTC.